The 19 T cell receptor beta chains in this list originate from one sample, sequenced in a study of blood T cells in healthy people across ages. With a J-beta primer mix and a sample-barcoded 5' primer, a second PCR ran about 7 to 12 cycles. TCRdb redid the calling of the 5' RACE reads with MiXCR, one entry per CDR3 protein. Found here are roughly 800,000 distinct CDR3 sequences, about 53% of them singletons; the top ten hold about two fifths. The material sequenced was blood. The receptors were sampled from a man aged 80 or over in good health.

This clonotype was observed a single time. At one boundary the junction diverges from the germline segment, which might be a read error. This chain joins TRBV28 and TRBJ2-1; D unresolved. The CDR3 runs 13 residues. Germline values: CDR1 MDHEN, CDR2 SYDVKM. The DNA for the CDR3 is TGTGCCAGCAGTGCAACGATATACAATGAGCTGTTCTTC. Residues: CASSATIYNELFF.

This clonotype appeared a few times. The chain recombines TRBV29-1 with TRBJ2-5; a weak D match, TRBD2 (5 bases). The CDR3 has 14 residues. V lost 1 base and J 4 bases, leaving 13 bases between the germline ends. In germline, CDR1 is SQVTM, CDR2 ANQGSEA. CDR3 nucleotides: TGCAGCGTTGAAGCCCCCCGAGGAGGAGAGACCCAGTACTTC. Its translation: CSVEAPRGGETQYF.

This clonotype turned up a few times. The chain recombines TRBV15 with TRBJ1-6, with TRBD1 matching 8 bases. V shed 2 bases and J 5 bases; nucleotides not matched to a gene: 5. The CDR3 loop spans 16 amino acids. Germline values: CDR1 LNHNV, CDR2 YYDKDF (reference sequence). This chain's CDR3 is CATSRRPDRDNSPLHF. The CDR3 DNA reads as TGTGCCACCAGCAGACGACCGGACAGGGATAATTCACCCCTCCACTTT. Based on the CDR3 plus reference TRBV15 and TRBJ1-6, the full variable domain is DAMVIQNPRYQVTQFGKPVTLSCSQTLNHNVMYWYQQKSSQAPKLLFHYYDKDFNNEADTPDNFQSRRPNTSFCFLDIRSPGLGDTAMYLCATSRRPDRDNSPLHFGNGTRLTVT.

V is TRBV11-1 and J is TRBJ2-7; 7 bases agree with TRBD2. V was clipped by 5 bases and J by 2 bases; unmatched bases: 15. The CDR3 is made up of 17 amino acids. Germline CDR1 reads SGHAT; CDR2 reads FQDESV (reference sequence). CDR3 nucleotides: TGTGCCAGCAGCCCAAGATGGAGGGCTAGCGGCACCTACGAGCAGTACTTC. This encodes CASSPRWRASGTYEQYF. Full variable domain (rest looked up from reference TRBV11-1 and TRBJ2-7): EAEVAQSPRYKITEKSQAVAFWCDPISGHATLYWYRQILGQGPELLVQFQDESVVDDSQLPKDRFSAERLKGVDSTLKIQPAELGDSAMYLCASSPRWRASGTYEQYFGPGTRLTVT.

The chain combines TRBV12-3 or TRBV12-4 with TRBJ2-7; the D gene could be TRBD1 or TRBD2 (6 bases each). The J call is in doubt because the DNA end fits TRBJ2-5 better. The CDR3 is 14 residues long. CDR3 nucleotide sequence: TGTGCCAGCAGTCCTCAGGGGACTCAAGAGACCCAGTACTTC. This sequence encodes CASSPQGTQETQYF.

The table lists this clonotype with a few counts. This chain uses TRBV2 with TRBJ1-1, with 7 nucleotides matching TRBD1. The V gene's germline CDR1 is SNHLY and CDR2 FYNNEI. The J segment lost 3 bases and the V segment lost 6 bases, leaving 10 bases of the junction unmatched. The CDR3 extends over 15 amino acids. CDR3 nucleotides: TGTGCCAGCAGCGGCCTTACAGGGGCCTACACTGAAGCTTTCTTT. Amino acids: CASSGLTGAYTEAFF.

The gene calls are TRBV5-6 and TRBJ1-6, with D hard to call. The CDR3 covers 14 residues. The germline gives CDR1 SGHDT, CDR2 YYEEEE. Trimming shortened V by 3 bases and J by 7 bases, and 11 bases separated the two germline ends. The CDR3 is CASSSGRLNSPLHF. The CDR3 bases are TGTGCCAGCAGCTCCGGACGGCTCAATTCACCCCTCCACTTT.

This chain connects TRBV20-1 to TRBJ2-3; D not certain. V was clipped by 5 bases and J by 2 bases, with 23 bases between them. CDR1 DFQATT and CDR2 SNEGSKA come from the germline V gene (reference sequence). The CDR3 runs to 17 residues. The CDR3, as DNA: TGCAGTGCTTACCCACGAGAGTGGAAGGCGTACACAGATACGCAGTATTTT. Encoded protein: CSAYPREWKAYTDTQYF.

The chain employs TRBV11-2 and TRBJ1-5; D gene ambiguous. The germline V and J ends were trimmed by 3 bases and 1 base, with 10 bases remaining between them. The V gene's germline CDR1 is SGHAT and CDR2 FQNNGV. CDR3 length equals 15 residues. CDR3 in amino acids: CASSFGLRSNQPQHF. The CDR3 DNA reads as TGTGCCAGCAGCTTCGGCTTGAGGAGCAATCAGCCCCAGCATTTT.

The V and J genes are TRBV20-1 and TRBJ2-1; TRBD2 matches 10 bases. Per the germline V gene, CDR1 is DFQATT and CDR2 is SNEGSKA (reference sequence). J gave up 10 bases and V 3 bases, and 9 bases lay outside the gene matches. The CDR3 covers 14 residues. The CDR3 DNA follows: TGCAGTGCTAGTAGGGCTAGCGGGAGAGACGAGCAGTTCTTC. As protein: CSASRASGRDEQFF.

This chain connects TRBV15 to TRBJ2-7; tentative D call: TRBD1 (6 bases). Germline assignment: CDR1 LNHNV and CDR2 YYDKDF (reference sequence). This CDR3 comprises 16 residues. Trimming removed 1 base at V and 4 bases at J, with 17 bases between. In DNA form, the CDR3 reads TGTGCCACCAGCAGAGGGGCCGGGGACATGGGATACGAGCAGTACTTC. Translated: CATSRGAGDMGYEQYF.

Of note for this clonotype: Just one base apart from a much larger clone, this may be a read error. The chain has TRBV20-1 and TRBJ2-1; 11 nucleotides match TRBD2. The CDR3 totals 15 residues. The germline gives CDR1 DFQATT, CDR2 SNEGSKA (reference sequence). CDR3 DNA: TGCAGTGCGTACCCACTAGCGGGAGTCTACATTGAGCAGTTCTTC. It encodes CSAYPLAGVYIEQFF.

CDR3 sequence (DNA): TGCGCCAGCAGCTTGGGAGTAGCAGAGACCCAGTACTTC. Residues: CASSLGVAETQYF. The chain couples TRBV5-1 to TRBJ2-4; D unresolved. The end of the DNA aligns better with TRBJ2-5, so the J call may be wrong. Per germline, CDR1 SGHRS and CDR2 YFSETQ. The CDR3 totals 13 residues.

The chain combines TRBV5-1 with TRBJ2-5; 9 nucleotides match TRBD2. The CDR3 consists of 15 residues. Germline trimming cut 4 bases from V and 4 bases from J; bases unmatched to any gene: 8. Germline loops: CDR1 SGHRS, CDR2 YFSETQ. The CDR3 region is CASSMGLAGTETQYF. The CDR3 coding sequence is TGCGCCAGCAGCATGGGACTAGCAGGGACAGAGACCCAGTACTTC.

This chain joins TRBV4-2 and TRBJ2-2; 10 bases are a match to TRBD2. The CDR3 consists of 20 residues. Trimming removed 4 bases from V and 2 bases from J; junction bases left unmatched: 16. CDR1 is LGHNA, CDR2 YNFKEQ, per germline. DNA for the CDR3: TGTGCCAGCAGCCTAAGAGGAATCGTGGGACTAGCGTTTAACACCGGGGAGCTGTTTTTT. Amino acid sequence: CASSLRGIVGLAFNTGELFF.

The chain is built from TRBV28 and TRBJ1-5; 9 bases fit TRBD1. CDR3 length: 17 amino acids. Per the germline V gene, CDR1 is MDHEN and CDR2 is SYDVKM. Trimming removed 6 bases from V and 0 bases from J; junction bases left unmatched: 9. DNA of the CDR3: TGTGCCAGCAGGGCCGGGACAGGGATTATTAGCAATCAGCCCCAGCATTTT. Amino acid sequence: CASRAGTGIISNQPQHF.

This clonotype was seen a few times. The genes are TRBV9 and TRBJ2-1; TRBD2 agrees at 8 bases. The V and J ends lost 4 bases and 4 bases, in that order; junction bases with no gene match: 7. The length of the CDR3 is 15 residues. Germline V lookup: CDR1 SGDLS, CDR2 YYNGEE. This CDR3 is CASSPTSGYYNEQFF. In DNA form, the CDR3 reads TGTGCCAGCAGCCCCACTAGCGGATATTACAATGAGCAGTTCTTC.

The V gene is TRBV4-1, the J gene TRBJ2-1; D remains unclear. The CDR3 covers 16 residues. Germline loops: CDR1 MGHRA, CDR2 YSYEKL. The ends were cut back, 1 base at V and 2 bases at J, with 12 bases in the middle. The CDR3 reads CASSQVDMITYNEQFF. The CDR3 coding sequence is TGCGCCAGCAGCCAAGTCGACATGATAACCTACAATGAGCAGTTCTTC.

DNA of the CDR3: TGCGCCAGCAGTGAGTACGGCTACGAGCAGTACTTC. This encodes CASSEYGYEQYF. This chain joins TRBV10-1 and TRBJ2-5; no clear D gene. The J call may be mistaken, given a closer DNA end match to TRBJ2-7. This CDR3 is built from 12 residues. CDR1 WNHNN and CDR2 SYGVQD come from the germline V gene (reference sequence).